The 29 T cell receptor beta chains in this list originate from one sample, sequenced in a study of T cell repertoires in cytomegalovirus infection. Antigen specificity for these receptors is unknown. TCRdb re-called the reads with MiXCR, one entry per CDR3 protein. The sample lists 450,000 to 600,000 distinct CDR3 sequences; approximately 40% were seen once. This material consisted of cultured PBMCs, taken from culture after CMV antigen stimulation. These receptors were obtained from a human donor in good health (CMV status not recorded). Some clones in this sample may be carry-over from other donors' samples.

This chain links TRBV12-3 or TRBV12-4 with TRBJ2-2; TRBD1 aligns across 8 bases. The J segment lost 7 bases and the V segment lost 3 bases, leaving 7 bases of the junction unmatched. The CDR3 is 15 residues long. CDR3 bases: TGTGCCAGCAGTTTTGTCAGGGGGCTAAACGGGGAGCTGTTTTTT. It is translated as CASSFVRGLNGELFF.

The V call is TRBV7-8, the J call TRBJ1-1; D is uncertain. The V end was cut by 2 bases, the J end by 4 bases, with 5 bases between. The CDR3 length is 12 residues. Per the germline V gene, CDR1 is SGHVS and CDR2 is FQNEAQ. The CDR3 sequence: CASSLSVTEAFF. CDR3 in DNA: TGTGCCAGCAGCTTAAGCGTCACTGAAGCTTTCTTT.

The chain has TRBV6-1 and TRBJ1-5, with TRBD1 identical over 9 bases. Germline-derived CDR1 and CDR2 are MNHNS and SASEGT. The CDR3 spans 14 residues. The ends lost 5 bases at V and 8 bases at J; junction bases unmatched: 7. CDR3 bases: TGTGCCAGCAGTCTCACAGGGGGCAAAGAGCCCCAGCATTTT. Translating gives CASSLTGGKEPQHF.

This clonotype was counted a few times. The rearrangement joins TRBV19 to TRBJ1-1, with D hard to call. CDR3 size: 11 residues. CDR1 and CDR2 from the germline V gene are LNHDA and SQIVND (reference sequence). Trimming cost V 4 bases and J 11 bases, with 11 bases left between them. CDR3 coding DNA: TGTGCCAGTAGTACCGACCGGGAGGCTTTCTTT. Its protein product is CASSTDREAFF.

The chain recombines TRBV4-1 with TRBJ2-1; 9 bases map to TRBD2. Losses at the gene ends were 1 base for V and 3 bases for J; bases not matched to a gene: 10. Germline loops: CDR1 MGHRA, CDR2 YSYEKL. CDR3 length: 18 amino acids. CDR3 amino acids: CASSQASGIRRGYNEQFF. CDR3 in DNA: TGCGCCAGCAGCCAAGCTAGCGGGATAAGAAGGGGCTACAATGAGCAGTTCTTC.

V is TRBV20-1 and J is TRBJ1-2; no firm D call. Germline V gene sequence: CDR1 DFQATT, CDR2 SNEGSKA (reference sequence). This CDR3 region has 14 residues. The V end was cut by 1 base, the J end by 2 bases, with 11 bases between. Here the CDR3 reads CSARGITLNYGYTF. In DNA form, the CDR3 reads TGCAGTGCTAGAGGGATCACCTTGAACTATGGCTACACCTTC.

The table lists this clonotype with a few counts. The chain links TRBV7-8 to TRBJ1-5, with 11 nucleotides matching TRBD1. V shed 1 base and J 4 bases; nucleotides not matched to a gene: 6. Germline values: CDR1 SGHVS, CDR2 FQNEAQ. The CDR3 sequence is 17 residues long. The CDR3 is CASSLVWDRGKNQPQHF. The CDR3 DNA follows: TGTGCCAGCAGCTTAGTCTGGGACAGGGGGAAAAATCAGCCCCAGCATTTT.

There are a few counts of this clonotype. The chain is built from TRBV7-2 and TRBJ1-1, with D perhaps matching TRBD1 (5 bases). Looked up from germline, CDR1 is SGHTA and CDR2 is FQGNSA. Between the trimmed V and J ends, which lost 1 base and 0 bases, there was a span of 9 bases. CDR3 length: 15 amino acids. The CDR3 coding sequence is TGTGCCAGCAGCTTAGGTTACAGGATGAACACTGAAGCTTTCTTT. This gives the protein CASSLGYRMNTEAFF.

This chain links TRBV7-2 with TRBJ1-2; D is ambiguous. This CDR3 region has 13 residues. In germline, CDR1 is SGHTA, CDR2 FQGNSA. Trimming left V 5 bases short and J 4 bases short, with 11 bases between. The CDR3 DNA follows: TGTGCCAGCAGCCCCCAAGAAGGCTATGGCTACACCTTC. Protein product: CASSPQEGYGYTF.

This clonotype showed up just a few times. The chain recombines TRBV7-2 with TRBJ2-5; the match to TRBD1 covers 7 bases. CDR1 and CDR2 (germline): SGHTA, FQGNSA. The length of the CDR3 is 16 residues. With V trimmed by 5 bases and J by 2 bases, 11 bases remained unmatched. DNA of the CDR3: TGTGCCAGCAGCGAACTACCATCGGGACAGCAAGAGACCCAGTACTTC. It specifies CASSELPSGQQETQYF.

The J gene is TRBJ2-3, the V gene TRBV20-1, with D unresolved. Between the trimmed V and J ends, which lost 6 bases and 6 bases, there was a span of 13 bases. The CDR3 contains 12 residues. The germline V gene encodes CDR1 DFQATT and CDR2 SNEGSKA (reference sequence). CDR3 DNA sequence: TGCAGTGCCCGGATAAACCCGGATACGCAGTATTTT. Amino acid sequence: CSARINPDTQYF.

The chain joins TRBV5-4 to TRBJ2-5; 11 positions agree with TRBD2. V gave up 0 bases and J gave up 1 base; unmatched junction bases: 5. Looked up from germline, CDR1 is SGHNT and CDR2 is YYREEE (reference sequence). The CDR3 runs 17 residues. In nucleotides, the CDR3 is TGTGCCAGCAGCTTGGGACTAGCGGGACGACTCCAAGAGACCCAGTACTTC. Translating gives CASSLGLAGRLQETQYF. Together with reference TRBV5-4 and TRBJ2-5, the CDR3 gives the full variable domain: ETGVTQSPTHLIKTRGQQVTLRCSSQSGHNTVSWYQQALGQGPQFIFQYYREEENGRGNFPPRFSGLQFPNYSSELNVNALELDDSALYLCASSLGLAGRLQETQYFGPGTRLLVL.

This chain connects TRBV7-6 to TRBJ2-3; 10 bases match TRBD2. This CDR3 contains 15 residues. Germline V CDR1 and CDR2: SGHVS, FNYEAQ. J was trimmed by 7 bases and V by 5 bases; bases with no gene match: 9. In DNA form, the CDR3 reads TGTGCCAGCAGCCAAACTAGCGGGGCTTTGAATACGCAGTATTTT. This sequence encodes CASSQTSGALNTQYF.

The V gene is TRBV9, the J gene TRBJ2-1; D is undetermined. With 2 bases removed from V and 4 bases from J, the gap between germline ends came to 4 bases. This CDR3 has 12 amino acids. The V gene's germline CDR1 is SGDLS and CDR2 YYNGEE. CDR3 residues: CASSVGYNEQFF. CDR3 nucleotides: TGTGCCAGCAGCGTCGGATACAATGAGCAGTTCTTC.

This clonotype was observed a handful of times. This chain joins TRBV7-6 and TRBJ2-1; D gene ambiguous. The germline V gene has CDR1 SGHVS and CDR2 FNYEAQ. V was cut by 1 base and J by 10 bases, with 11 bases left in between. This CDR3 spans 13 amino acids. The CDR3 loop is CASSLGPFGEQFF. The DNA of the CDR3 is TGTGCCAGCAGCTTAGGACCGTTCGGGGAGCAGTTCTTC.

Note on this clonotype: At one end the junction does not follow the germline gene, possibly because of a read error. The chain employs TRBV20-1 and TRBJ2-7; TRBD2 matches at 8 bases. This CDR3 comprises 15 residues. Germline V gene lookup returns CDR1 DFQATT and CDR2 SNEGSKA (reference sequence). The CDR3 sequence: CSARLSGGVSHEQYF. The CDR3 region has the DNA TGCAGTGCTAGATTGTCGGGAGGGGTCTCCCACGAGCAGTACTTC.

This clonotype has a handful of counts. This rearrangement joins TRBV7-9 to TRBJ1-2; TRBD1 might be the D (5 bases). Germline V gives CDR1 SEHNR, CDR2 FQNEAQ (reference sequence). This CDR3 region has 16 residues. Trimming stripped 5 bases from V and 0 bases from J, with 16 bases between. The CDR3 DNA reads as TGTGCCAGCAGCCCCCTCATGGGGGGAGCTAACTATGGCTACACCTTC. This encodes CASSPLMGGANYGYTF.

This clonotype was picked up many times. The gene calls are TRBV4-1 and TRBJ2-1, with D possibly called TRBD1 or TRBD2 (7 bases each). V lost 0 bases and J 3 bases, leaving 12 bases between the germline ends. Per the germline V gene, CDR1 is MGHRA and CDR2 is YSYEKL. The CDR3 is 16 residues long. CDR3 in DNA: TGCGCCAGCAGCCAAGACGACAGGGACTACTACAATGAGCAGTTCTTC. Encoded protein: CASSQDDRDYYNEQFF.

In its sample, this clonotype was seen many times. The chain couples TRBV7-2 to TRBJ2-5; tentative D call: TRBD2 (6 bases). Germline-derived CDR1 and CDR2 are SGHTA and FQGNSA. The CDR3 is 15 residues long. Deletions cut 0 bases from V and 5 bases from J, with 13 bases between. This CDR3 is CASSLARLVDETQYF. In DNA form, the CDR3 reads TGTGCCAGCAGCTTAGCGCGACTAGTCGACGAGACCCAGTACTTC.

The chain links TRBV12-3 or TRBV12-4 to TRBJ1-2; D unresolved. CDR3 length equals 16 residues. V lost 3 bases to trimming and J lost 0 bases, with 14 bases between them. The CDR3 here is CASSFGVAETNYGYTF. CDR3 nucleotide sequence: TGTGCCAGCAGTTTTGGGGTGGCAGAAACTAACTATGGCTACACCTTC.

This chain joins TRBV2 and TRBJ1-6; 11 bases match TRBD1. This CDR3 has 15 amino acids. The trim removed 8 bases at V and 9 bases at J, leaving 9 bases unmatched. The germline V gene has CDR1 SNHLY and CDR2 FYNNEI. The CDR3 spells CASVGTGTGGSPLHF. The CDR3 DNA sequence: TGTGCCAGCGTAGGGACCGGGACAGGGGGTTCACCCCTCCACTTT.

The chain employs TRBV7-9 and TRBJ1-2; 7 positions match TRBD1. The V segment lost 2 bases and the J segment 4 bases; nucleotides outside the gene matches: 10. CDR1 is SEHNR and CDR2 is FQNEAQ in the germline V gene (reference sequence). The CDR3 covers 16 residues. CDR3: CASSLLMPGGFYGYTF. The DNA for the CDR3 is TGTGCCAGCAGCTTATTAATGCCAGGGGGTTTCTATGGCTACACCTTC.

CDR3 DNA sequence: TGTGCCAGCAGCGTAATGGGAGAAGACACTGAAGCTTTCTTT. As protein: CASSVMGEDTEAFF. This sequence joins TRBV9 and TRBJ1-1; D is ambiguous. Germline V lookup: CDR1 SGDLS, CDR2 YYNGEE. V lost 1 base to trimming and J lost 3 bases, with 10 bases between them. The CDR3 has 14 amino acids. The whole variable domain, filled in from reference TRBV9 and TRBJ1-1, reads DSGVTQTPKHLITATGQRVTLRCSPRSGDLSVYWYQQSLDQGLQFLIQYYNGEERAKGNILERFSAQQFPDLHSELNLSSLELGDSALYFCASSVMGEDTEAFFGQGTRLTVV.

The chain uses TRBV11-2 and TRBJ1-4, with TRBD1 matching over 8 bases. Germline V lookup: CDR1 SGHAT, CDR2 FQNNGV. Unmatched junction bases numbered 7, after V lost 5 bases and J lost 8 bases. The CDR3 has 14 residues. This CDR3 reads CASSVIGQGEKLFF. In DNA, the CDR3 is TGTGCCAGCAGCGTTATAGGACAGGGAGAAAAACTGTTTTTT. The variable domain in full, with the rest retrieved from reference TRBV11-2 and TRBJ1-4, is EAGVAQSPRYKIIEKRQSVAFWCNPISGHATLYWYQQILGQGPKLLIQFQNNGVVDDSQLPKDRFSAERLKGVDSTLKIQPAKLEDSAVYLCASSVIGQGEKLFFGSGTQLSVL.

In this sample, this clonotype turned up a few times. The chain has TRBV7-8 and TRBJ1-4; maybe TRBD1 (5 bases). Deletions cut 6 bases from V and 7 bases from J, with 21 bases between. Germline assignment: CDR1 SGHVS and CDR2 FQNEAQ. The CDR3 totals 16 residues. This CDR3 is CASRAPRRMGPEKLFF. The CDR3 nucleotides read TGTGCCAGCAGGGCCCCAAGGAGGATGGGACCTGAAAAACTGTTTTTT.

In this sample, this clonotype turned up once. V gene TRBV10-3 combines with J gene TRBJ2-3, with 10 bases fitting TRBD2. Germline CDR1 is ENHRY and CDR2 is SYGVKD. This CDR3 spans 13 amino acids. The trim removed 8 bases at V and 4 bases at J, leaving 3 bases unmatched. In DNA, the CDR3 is TGTGCCATCGCTAGCGGGAGCCCAGATACGCAGTATTTT. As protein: CAIASGSPDTQYF.

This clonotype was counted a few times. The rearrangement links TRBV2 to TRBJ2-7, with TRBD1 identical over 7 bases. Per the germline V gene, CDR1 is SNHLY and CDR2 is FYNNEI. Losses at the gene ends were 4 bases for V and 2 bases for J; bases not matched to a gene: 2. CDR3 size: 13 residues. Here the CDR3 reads CASSGQGAYEQYF. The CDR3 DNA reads TGTGCCAGCAGTGGGCAGGGGGCCTACGAGCAGTACTTC.

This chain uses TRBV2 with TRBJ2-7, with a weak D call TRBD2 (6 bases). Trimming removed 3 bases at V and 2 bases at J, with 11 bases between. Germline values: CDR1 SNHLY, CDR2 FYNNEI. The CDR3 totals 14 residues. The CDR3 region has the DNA TGTGCCAGCAGTGATCAGCGGGTCGCCTACGAGCAGTACTTC. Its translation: CASSDQRVAYEQYF. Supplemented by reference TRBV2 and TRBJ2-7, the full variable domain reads EPEVTQTPSHQVTQMGQEVILRCVPISNHLYFYWYRQILGQKVEFLVSFYNNEISEKSEIFDDQFSVERPDGSNFTLKIRSTKLEDSAMYFCASSDQRVAYEQYFGPGTRLTVT.

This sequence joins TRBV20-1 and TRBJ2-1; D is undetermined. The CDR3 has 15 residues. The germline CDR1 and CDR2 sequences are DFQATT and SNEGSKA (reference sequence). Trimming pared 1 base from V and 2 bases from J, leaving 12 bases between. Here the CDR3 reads CSARGFLVTYNEQFF. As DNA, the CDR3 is TGCAGTGCTAGAGGTTTTTTGGTAACCTACAATGAGCAGTTCTTC.